The clone carrying this T cell receptor beta chain was seen only a few times. Its cognate antigen is unknown. The ends were cut back, 7 bases at V and 6 bases at J, with 22 bases in the middle. Germline V gives CDR1 MNHEY, CDR2 SVGEGT. The CDR3 totals 15 residues. This entry is derived from a study of spatial heterogeneity in lung cancer. Study at large: Among detected sequences, beta-chain ones consistently exceeded alpha-chain ones in number. Study-level results: Compared with follow-up, resection was when ubiquitous expanded tumor TCRs appeared in blood more.

TCRdb redid the calling of the 5' RACE reads with MiXCR, one entry per CDR3 protein. The sample comprises nearly 50,000 distinct CDR3 sequences, 6.5% to 8% of which are singletons, and about 12% rests with the top ten. Specified time point: sample taken at primary tumor resection. The sequenced material consisted of unsorted whole RNA from tumor, nontumor lung or frozen PBMC. Untreated early-stage non-small cell lung cancer patients, over 55 in total, were the donors. The sequencing used PBMCs, collected at surgery. V gene TRBV6-2 or TRBV6-3 combines with J gene TRBJ2-7; D may match TRBD1 or TRBD2 (5 bases each). The sequence came from a female donor with early-stage non-small cell lung cancer. The CDR3 DNA follows: TGTGCCAGCATTAATACCGGGCCCGGGGCTAGCGAGCAGTACTTC. As protein: CASINTGPGASEQYF.